The present entry profiles one T cell receptor beta chain with its context. Its antigen is not known. Trimming took off 1 base at V and 6 bases at J, with 10 bases between the two ends. CDR1 and CDR2 (germline): SGHAT, FQNNGV. The CDR3 runs to 13 residues. The data derive from a study of graft-versus-host responses after intestinal transplantation. Study-level information: Transplant recipients had multivisceral, liver-intestinal, or isolated intestinal grafts. Anti-thymocyte globulin induction preceded about three years of tacrolimus and steroid maintenance in all recipients.

Measured with immunoSEQ multiplex PCR; TCRdb has only the in-frame clones, and not every one. The table lists around 120,000 clones, 85% to 95% of them singletons. Notes on the study in general: GvH clones were found in recipient marrow; some appeared first in ileum or blood.

The chain is built from TRBV11-2 and TRBJ2-7, with D possibly being TRBD1 or TRBD2 (6 bases each). Sequencing was performed on unstimulated CD8+ T cells sorted from spleen or lymph node cells, taken before intestinal transplant. The source of this sequence is a human donor who received an intestinal transplant. The CDR3 here is CASSLARGGEQYF. For the CDR3, the DNA is TGTGCCAGCAGCTTAGCCAGGGGAGGCGAGCAGTACTTC.